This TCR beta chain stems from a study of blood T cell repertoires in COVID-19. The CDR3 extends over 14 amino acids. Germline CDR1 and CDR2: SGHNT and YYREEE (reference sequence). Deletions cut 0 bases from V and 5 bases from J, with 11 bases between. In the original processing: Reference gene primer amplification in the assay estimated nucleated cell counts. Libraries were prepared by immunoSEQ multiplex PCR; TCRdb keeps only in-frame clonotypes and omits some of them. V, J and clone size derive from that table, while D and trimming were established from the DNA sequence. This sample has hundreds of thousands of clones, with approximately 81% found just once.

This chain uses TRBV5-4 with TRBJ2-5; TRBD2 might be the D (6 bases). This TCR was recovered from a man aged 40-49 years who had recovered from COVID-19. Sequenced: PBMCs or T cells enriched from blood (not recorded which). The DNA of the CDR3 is TGTGCCAGCAGCTTGGCGGGAGTGGTCGAGACCCAGTACTTC. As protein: CASSLAGVVETQYF.